The sequence of this TCR beta chain was determined in a study of blood T cell repertoires in COVID-19. This clone was seen only once. The length of the CDR3 is 13 residues. In germline, CDR1 is SGHDN, CDR2 FVKESK. Trimming removed 4 bases from V and 9 bases from J; junction bases left unmatched: 3. As handled by the study authors: Amplification from reference gene primers served as the basis for estimated nucleated cell counts. TCRdb keeps only in-frame clones here, not all; method: immunoSEQ multiplex PCR. V and J calls and clone size come straight from that table; D and trimming were deduced from the DNA. The top ten hold 1% to 1.5% of the sample, which has approximately 52,000 clones, approximately 86% seen once.

This receptor was identified in a man aged 55 to 70 with acute or convalescent COVID-19. The sample taken for sequencing was peripheral blood. This chain uses TRBV14 with TRBJ1-6; 7 bases are a match to TRBD1. The CDR3 DNA sequence: TGTGCCAGCAGCCCCCACAGGGGTTCACCCCTCCACTTT. The encoded protein is CASSPHRGSPLHF.